This record concerns one T cell receptor (beta chain) sequence. With 7 bases clipped from V and 6 bases from J, the junction kept 13 bases outside the gene matches. The CDR3 has 14 amino acids. Germline V gene data show CDR1 as SQVTM and CDR2 as ANQGSEA. This record belongs to a study of blood T cell repertoires in COVID-19. Here immunoSEQ multiplex PCR was the method, and the copy in TCRdb shows in-frame clones only, minus some. This table holds roughly 230,000 clones, 80% to 85% found once. This clonotype was obtained from a man aged 50 or older who had recovered from COVID-19. The sample comprised PBMCs or T cells enriched from blood (not recorded which). The rearrangement joins TRBV29-1 to TRBJ2-3, with 7 positions matching TRBD1. The CDR3 DNA reads as TGCAGCGCACTACAGGGGCACTTGGTTGATACGCAGTATTTT. It encodes CSALQGHLVDTQYF.